These T cell receptor beta chains were read from a single sample in a study of Ad26.COV2.S vaccination and SARS-CoV-2 variants. Clones were sequenced by immunoSEQ multiplex PCR, and TCRdb holds only the in-frame ones, with some missing. The sample lists fewer than 400,000 clones; roughly 90% were seen once. Sequencing was performed on peripheral blood, taken in a trial of Ad26.COV2.S vaccine versus placebo. These receptors all come from a person aged 18-65 years who received the Ad26.COV2.S COVID-19 vaccine or a placebo. Each CDR3 is given with its conserved first and last residue. The order of the fields is J gene, V gene, D gene, clone size, CDR3 DNA, CDR3 protein. D genes are given only for firm matches. Not every row has a clone size; where given, it reads once, few, many or a size class.

TRBJ2-1 | TRBV4-1 | . | . | TGCGCCAGCAGCCAAGATCGCATTAATGAGCAGTTCTTC | CASSQDRINEQFF
TRBJ1-2 | TRBV5-8 | . | . | TGTGCCAGCAGGCTTATATATGGCTACACCTTC | CASRLIYGYTF
TRBJ1-2 | TRBV27 | . | . | TGTGCCAGCAGTTTCGGACCCGGGGGCGGCTACACCTTC | CASSFGPGGGYTF
TRBJ1-1 | TRBV27 | . | once | TGTGCCAGCAGTAGGACAGTGCCCACTGAAGCTTTCTTT | CASSRTVPTEAFF
TRBJ2-1 | TRBV30 | TRBD2 | . | TGTGCCTGGTCCCTCGGGTTGACTAGCGGGAGAGCCAATGAGCAGTTCTTC | CAWSLGLTSGRANEQFF
TRBJ2-7 | TRBV4-1 | . | . | TGCGCCAGCAGCCAAGGGCTCTTCTACGAGCAGTACTTC | CASSQGLFYEQYF
TRBJ2-2 | TRBV10-1 | . | . | TGCGCCAGCGGGGGGAGACCGTACACCGGGGAGCTGTTTTTT | CASGGRPYTGELFF
TRBJ2-5 | TRBV5-1 | . | . | TGCGCCAGCAGCTTGTGGGGGGCAGGAGAGACCCAGTACTTC | CASSLWGAGETQYF
TRBJ2-1 | TRBV5-8 | . | . | TGTGCCAGCAGCTTGGGTTTGTTATACTACAATGAGCAGTTCTTC | CASSLGLLYYNEQFF
TRBJ1-2 | TRBV9 | TRBD1 | once | TGTGCCAGCAGCGTCCTTTCTACAGGGGGCGGTAAAGGCTACACCTTC | CASSVLSTGGGKGYTF
TRBJ1-5 | TRBV4-2 | . | . | TGTGCCAGCAGCCTCCGGGCTGTTGGTGGCAATCAGCCCCAGCATTTT | CASSLRAVGGNQPQHF
TRBJ1-5 | TRBV30 | . | . | TGTGCCTGGAGTAGGGCAGTCAATCAGCCCCAGCATTTT | CAWSRAVNQPQHF
TRBJ2-7 | TRBV7-2 | . | . | TGTGCCAGCAGCTTAGCCCGAGAGGACCACGAGCAGTACTTC | CASSLAREDHEQYF
TRBJ2-7 | TRBV30 | . | . | TGTGCCTGGAGGCAAGGATCCTCCTACGAGCAGTACTTC | CAWRQGSSYEQYF
TRBJ2-2 | TRBV5-1 | . | . | TGCGCCAGCAGCTTGATTGGCGGGAAGAACACCGGGGAGCTGTTTTTT | CASSLIGGKNTGELFF
TRBJ2-5 | TRBV2 | . | once | TGTGCCAGCAGTGAAGGACATCCCCAAGAGACCCAGTACTTC | CASSEGHPQETQYF
TRBJ1-2 | TRBV7-2 | TRBD1 | . | TGTGCCAGCAGCTTACCCCGGGACAGGGGTTGGGGCTACACCTTC | CASSLPRDRGWGYTF
TRBJ2-1 | TRBV14 | TRBD2 | once | TGTGCCAGCAGCACGAGCGGGAGGGCGCGCAATGAGCAGTTCTTC | CASSTSGRARNEQFF
TRBJ2-7 | TRBV28 | . | . | TGTGCCAGCAGCCTCGGGACGTCTTACGAGCAGTACTTC | CASSLGTSYEQYF
TRBJ2-3 | TRBV7-9 | . | . | TGTGCCAGCAGCTTAGCGGGCAGCACAGATACGCAGTATTTT | CASSLAGSTDTQYF